The 32 T cell receptor beta chains in this list originate from one sample, sequenced in a study of T-cell memory formation after mild COVID-19. Using its own MiXCR run on the 5' RACE reads, TCRdb lists one record per CDR3 protein. In the table there are 90,000 to 120,000 distinct CDR3 sequences, roughly a sixth of which are singletons. The source material was PBMCs or a T cell subset sorted from them (not recorded which). The receptors come from a man aged 18-30 years who had mild COVID-19 (a few samples of this study predate the infection). Cell type and time point are not known.

The chain couples TRBV6-6 to TRBJ1-6, with a tentative D call TRBD1 (6 bases). Trimming shortened V by 4 bases and J by 5 bases, and 21 bases separated the two germline ends. CDR3 length: 18 amino acids. In germline, CDR1 is MNHNY, CDR2 SVGAGI (reference sequence). CDR3 protein: CASSSIGQPNRNNSPLHF. As DNA, the CDR3 is TGTGCCAGCAGTTCGATTGGACAGCCAAACAGGAATAATTCACCCCTCCACTTT.

Only a few counts were recorded for this clonotype. This chain joins TRBV28 and TRBJ2-7, with TRBD1 identical over 7 bases. Unmatched junction bases numbered 4, after V lost 3 bases and J lost 2 bases. Germline lookup yields CDR1 MDHEN and CDR2 SYDVKM. CDR3 size: 14 residues. CDR3 in DNA: TGTGCCAGCAGTTTGTCGGACAGGACCTACGAGCAGTACTTC. It codes for CASSLSDRTYEQYF.

This clonotype was counted between two and nine times. The gene calls are TRBV4-3 and TRBJ1-1; D possibly corresponds to TRBD1 (5 bases). There are 18 residues in the CDR3. Trimming pared 4 bases from V and 4 bases from J, leaving 25 bases between. Germline CDR1 LGHNA, CDR2 YSLEER. This chain's CDR3 is CASSPESGAAPLATEAFF. The CDR3 DNA follows: TGCGCCAGCAGCCCCGAATCTGGGGCAGCTCCCCTGGCCACTGAAGCTTTCTTT.

The rearrangement links TRBV24-1 to TRBJ2-3; TRBD1 might be the D (6 bases). Germline V gene data show CDR1 as KGHDR and CDR2 as SFDVKD. The CDR3 sequence is 13 residues long. V was shortened by 10 bases and J by 5 bases, with 15 bases between the two germline ends. CDR3 sequence: CATGWGQGDTQYF. The CDR3 DNA reads TGTGCCACGGGCTGGGGGCAGGGAGATACGCAGTATTTT.

The rearrangement links TRBV9 to TRBJ1-6, with 8 bases that match TRBD1. Trimming cost V 4 bases and J 9 bases; bases outside gene matches: 9. The CDR3 extends over 15 amino acids. Looked up from germline, CDR1 is SGDLS and CDR2 is YYNGEE. For the CDR3, the DNA is TGTGCCAGCAGCCCGATGGACAGGGTCGGTTCACCCCTCCACTTT. This gives the protein CASSPMDRVGSPLHF.

This chain links TRBV24-1 with TRBJ2-3, with D hard to call. Trimming removed 2 bases from V and 1 base from J, with 12 bases in between. The CDR3 covers 16 residues. Germline-derived CDR1 and CDR2 are KGHDR and SFDVKD. This chain's CDR3 is CATSDSMAGGTDTQYF. The CDR3 region has the DNA TGTGCCACCAGTGATTCCATGGCTGGGGGCACAGATACGCAGTATTTT.

The chain has TRBV24-1 and TRBJ1-2, with 9 bases lining up with TRBD1. V trimming: 4 bases; J trimming: 3 bases; junction bases outside the gene matches: 2. Germline assignment: CDR1 KGHDR and CDR2 SFDVKD. This CDR3 contains 14 residues. CDR3 in amino acids: CATSDWDRDYGYTF. CDR3 bases: TGTGCCACCAGTGACTGGGACAGGGACTATGGCTACACCTTC.

This clonotype was seen a handful of times. A read error may be the cause here, since a much bigger clone is one base away. CDR3 amino acids: CASSWEGTDTQYF. The CDR3 region has the DNA TGCGCCAGCAGCTGGGAGGGGACAGATACGCAGTATTTT. The chain has TRBV5-1 and TRBJ2-3; 7 positions agree with TRBD2. The junction had 1 base not matched to a gene; V was cut back by 3 bases and J by 3 bases. The CDR3 is made up of 13 amino acids. CDR1 and CDR2 from the germline V gene are SGHRS and YFSETQ. Filled out from reference TRBV5-1 and TRBJ2-3, the complete variable domain reads KAGVTQTPRYLIKTRGQQVTLSCSPISGHRSVSWYQQTPGQGLQFLFEYFSETQRNKGNFPGRFSGRQFSNSRSEMNVSTLELGDSALYLCASSWEGTDTQYFGPGTRLTVL.

The chain couples TRBV12-3 or TRBV12-4 to TRBJ1-3, with 7 bases fitting TRBD1. With 7 bases clipped from V and 7 bases from J, the junction kept 7 bases outside the gene matches. The CDR3 sequence is 13 residues long. DNA of the CDR3: TGTGCCAGCAAACAGGGGAGGTTGAACACCATATATTTT. Amino acid sequence: CASKQGRLNTIYF.

This clonotype was recorded a few times. V usage is TRBV4-3 and J usage is TRBJ2-6; D is unclear. The CDR3 extends over 16 amino acids. V lost 0 bases and J 0 bases, leaving 6 bases between the germline ends. Germline V gives CDR1 LGHNA, CDR2 YSLEER. Written as DNA, the CDR3 is TGCGCCAGCAGCCAAGATCCCGACTCTGGGGCCAACGTCCTGACTTTC. Protein sequence: CASSQDPDSGANVLTF.

This clonotype came up once. Given a much more abundant clone one base away, this may be a read error. The chain employs TRBV7-3 and TRBJ2-1, with D unclear. The germline gives CDR1 SGHTA, CDR2 FQGTGA. The CDR3 covers 13 residues. CDR3 sequence (DNA): TGTGCCAGCAGCCCCTCGTTTGTCAATGAGCAGTTATTC. The encoded protein is CASSPSFVNEQLF.

The J gene is TRBJ1-1, the V gene TRBV11-2, with D perhaps TRBD1 (5 bases). The CDR3 has 13 residues. CDR1 SGHAT and CDR2 FQNNGV come from the germline V gene. Trimming took off 5 bases at V and 10 bases at J, with 17 bases between the two ends. The CDR3 coding sequence is TGTGCCAGCAGCCCCCGTAGAGGTGGGGGAGCTTTCTTT. Protein product: CASSPRRGGGAFF.

This clonotype was seen more than once but under ten times. This chain links TRBV7-9 with TRBJ2-2; no definite D call. The V end lost 2 bases, the J end lost 4 bases, and 17 bases lay between the germline ends. The CDR3 is made up of 17 amino acids. Germline values: CDR1 SEHNR, CDR2 FQNEAQ (reference sequence). This chain's CDR3 is CASSLNIRKVITGELFF. Here the CDR3 DNA reads TGTGCCAGCAGCTTAAATATCAGGAAGGTTATCACCGGGGAGCTGTTTTTT.

This clonotype occurred a few times. This CDR3 reads CASSLRANLVTTTYEQYF. For the CDR3, the DNA is TGCGCCAGCAGCTTGAGGGCCAATCTGGTGACGACGACCTACGAGCAGTACTTC. The J gene is TRBJ2-7, the V gene TRBV5-1; D remains unclear. CDR3 length: 18 amino acids. Trimming stripped 1 base from V and 2 bases from J, with 22 bases between. The germline V gene encodes CDR1 SGHRS and CDR2 YFSETQ.

This rearrangement joins TRBV5-6 to TRBJ1-1, with no clear D. The length of the CDR3 is 16 residues. V was pared by 5 bases and J by 0 bases, with 17 bases between. The germline V gene has CDR1 SGHDT and CDR2 YYEEEE. CDR3 sequence: CASRSLGWAVNTEAFF. CDR3 nucleotides: TGTGCCAGCAGATCCCTCGGGTGGGCCGTGAACACTGAAGCTTTCTTT.

This chain links TRBV7-9 with TRBJ1-5, with unresolved D. V was pared by 5 bases and J by 9 bases, with 8 bases between. The V gene's germline CDR1 is SEHNR and CDR2 FQNEAQ (reference sequence). The CDR3 consists of 11 residues. CDR3 sequence: CASSGEGPQHF. For the CDR3, the DNA is TGTGCCAGCAGCGGGGAGGGGCCCCAGCATTTT.

V and J are TRBV4-3 and TRBJ2-1; D call uncertain. The length of the CDR3 is 14 residues. Germline V gene sequence: CDR1 LGHNA, CDR2 YSLEER. The V and J ends lost 1 base and 6 bases respectively, with 10 bases between them. CDR3 in amino acids: CASSQVVPANEQFF. The DNA of the CDR3 is TGCGCCAGCAGCCAAGTGGTCCCGGCCAATGAGCAGTTCTTC.

This clonotype has only a few counts. The V gene is TRBV28, the J gene TRBJ2-5; 11 nucleotides agree with TRBD2. Germline V CDR1 and CDR2: MDHEN, SYDVKM. The CDR3 covers 16 residues. V shed 5 bases, J shed 3 bases, and the junction held 8 bases outside the gene matches. The CDR3 nucleotides are TGTGCCAGCAGTCCTCCCGGGACTAGCGGAAAAGAGACCCAGTACTTC. This sequence encodes CASSPPGTSGKETQYF.

The chain joins TRBV7-9 to TRBJ1-1, with TRBD1 matching over 11 bases. The CDR3 is made up of 16 amino acids. Trimming took 5 bases from V and 5 from J; bases not matched to a gene: 10. Germline values: CDR1 SEHNR, CDR2 FQNEAQ (reference sequence). The CDR3 here is CASSPRTGGHKTEAFF. In nucleotides, the CDR3 is TGTGCCAGCAGCCCGCGGACAGGGGGCCATAAGACTGAAGCTTTCTTT.

The CDR3 DNA follows: TGTGCCAGCAGCCCCCGGCTCGAGAGTTGGGGAAACACCATATATTTT. Translating it yields CASSPRLESWGNTIYF. The chain links TRBV9 to TRBJ1-3, with D hard to call. Trimming left V 4 bases short and J 4 bases short, with 18 bases between. CDR1 SGDLS and CDR2 YYNGEE come from the germline V gene. CDR3 length equals 16 residues.

This clonotype was detected a few times. V is TRBV20-1 and J is TRBJ2-5; no firm D call. The V end was cut by 1 base, the J end by 5 bases, with 2 bases between. The length of the CDR3 is 10 residues. The germline gives CDR1 DFQATT, CDR2 SNEGSKA (reference sequence). The CDR3 loop reads CSARGETQYF. DNA of the CDR3: TGCAGTGCTAGAGGCGAGACCCAGTACTTC.

CDR3 sequence (DNA): TGTGCCAGCAGTTTGCAGGCACTAAAACTGTTTTTT. This sequence encodes CASSLQALKLFF. V usage is TRBV12-3 or TRBV12-4 and J usage is TRBJ1-4; D not certain. Trimming took off 3 bases at V and 10 bases at J, with 9 bases between the two ends. The CDR3 covers 12 residues.

J is TRBJ2-2 and V is TRBV6-5; D may be TRBD1 or TRBD2 (5 bases each). Germline V gives CDR1 MNHEY, CDR2 SVGAGI. Trimming removed 9 bases at V and 3 bases at J, with 14 bases between. This CDR3 contains 14 residues. This CDR3 reads CASAGLGDTGELFF. The CDR3, as DNA: TGTGCCAGTGCAGGTTTGGGGGACACCGGGGAGCTGTTTTTT.

This chain uses TRBV3-1 with TRBJ1-5; 7 nucleotides agree with TRBD1. Germline CDR1 LGHDT, CDR2 YNNKEL (reference sequence). This CDR3 is built from 14 residues. J lost 7 bases, V lost 1 base, and 4 bases had no gene match. CDR3 sequence reads: CASSQGPGGQPQHF. CDR3 bases: TGTGCCAGCAGCCAAGGGCCAGGGGGACAGCCCCAGCATTTT.

This rearrangement joins TRBV7-9 to TRBJ2-5; D possibly uses TRBD1 or TRBD2 (5 bases each). CDR1 and CDR2 (germline): SEHNR, FQNEAQ (reference sequence). This CDR3 comprises 11 residues. Trimming took off 7 bases at V and 5 bases at J, with 8 bases between the two ends. The CDR3 sequence: CASTRGETQYF. DNA for the CDR3: TGTGCCAGCACCCGGGGCGAGACCCAGTACTTC.

This clonotype was found many times. The rearrangement uses TRBV12-3 or TRBV12-4 and TRBJ2-2, with D uncertain. This CDR3 has 14 residues. Trimming cost V 8 bases and J 3 bases, with 13 bases left between them. Here the CDR3 reads CASLRSTYTGELFF. The CDR3, as DNA: TGTGCCAGCCTTCGGTCCACATACACCGGGGAGCTGTTTTTT.

J is TRBJ2-3 and V is TRBV7-3; D call uncertain. CDR1 and CDR2 (germline): SGHTA, FQGTGA. The length of the CDR3 is 16 residues. Deletions cut 1 base from V and 1 base from J, with 12 bases between. CDR3: CASSLRGLAGTDTQYF. For the CDR3, the DNA is TGTGCCAGCAGCTTAAGAGGATTAGCCGGCACAGATACGCAGTATTTT.

This clonotype was seen more than once but under ten times. The chain joins TRBV6-2 or TRBV6-3 to TRBJ1-1; a weak D match, TRBD1 (5 bases). This CDR3 contains 14 residues. Trimming cost V 2 bases and J 7 bases, with 14 bases left between them. Germline V gene lookup returns CDR1 MNHEY and CDR2 SVGEGT. CDR3: CASSYRGSESEAFF. In DNA, the CDR3 is TGTGCCAGCAGTTACCGGGGGTCGGAGAGTGAAGCTTTCTTT.

There are many counts of this clonotype. The V call is TRBV5-1, the J call TRBJ2-7; D not resolved. The CDR3 sequence is 14 residues long. V lost 2 bases and J lost 4, with 13 bases in between. CDR1 SGHRS and CDR2 YFSETQ come from the germline V gene. CDR3 in DNA: TGCGCCAGCAGCTTAAGTCCCGGGCAGTACGAGCAGTACGTC. Translated: CASSLSPGQYEQYV.

This clonotype came up a few times. The J gene is TRBJ2-3, the V gene TRBV20-1, with a tentative D call TRBD2 (6 bases). The CDR3 is made up of 16 amino acids. Trimming removed 5 bases from V and 0 bases from J, with 18 bases in between. The germline V gene encodes CDR1 DFQATT and CDR2 SNEGSKA (reference sequence). CDR3 region: CSAGGGGAPSTDTQYF. CDR3 DNA: TGCAGTGCTGGGGGTGGCGGGGCCCCCAGCACAGATACGCAGTATTTT.

The rearrangement joins TRBV5-6 to TRBJ1-5, with TRBD1 matching over 8 bases. The germline CDR1 and CDR2 sequences are SGHDT and YYEEEE. Unmatched junction bases numbered 2, after V lost 1 base and J lost 5 bases. This CDR3 spans 14 amino acids. The CDR3 DNA is TGTGCCAGCAGCTTGTCAGGGGGCGATCAGCCCCAGCATTTT. As protein: CASSLSGGDQPQHF.

A few counts support this clonotype. This rearrangement joins TRBV18 to TRBJ1-2, with TRBD1 as a possible D gene (6 bases). The CDR3 loop spans 13 amino acids. Per germline, CDR1 KGHSH and CDR2 LQKENI. V lost 6 bases and J 3 bases, leaving 11 bases between the germline ends. CDR3 in DNA: TGTGCCAGCTCGCAACAGGGCGACTATGGCTACACCTTC. Its translation is CASSQQGDYGYTF.